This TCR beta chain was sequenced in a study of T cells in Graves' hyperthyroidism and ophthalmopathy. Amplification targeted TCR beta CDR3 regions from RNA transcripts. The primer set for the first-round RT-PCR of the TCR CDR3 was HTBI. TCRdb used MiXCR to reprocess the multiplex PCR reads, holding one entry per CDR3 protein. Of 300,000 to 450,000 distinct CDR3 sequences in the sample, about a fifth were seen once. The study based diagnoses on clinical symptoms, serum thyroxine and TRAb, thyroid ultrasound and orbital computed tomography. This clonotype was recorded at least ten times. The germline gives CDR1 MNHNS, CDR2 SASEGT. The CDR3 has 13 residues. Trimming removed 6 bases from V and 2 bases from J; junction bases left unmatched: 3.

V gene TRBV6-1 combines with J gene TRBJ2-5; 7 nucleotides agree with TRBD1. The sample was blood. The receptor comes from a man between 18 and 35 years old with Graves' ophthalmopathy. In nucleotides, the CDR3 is TGTGCCAGCAGCGGGACAGAACAAGAGACCCAGTACTTC. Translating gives CASSGTEQETQYF.